This is a list of T cell receptor beta chains from one sample in a study of CD8+CD57+ T cells in acquired aplastic anemia. MiXCR, run by TCRdb on the reads, gives a single entry per CDR3 protein. Among hundreds of thousands of distinct CDR3 sequences listed, roughly 68% were seen once. Input material: sorted CD4+, CD8+, or CD8+CD57+ T cells (not recorded which) from PBMCs. Every receptor here comes from a human donor in good health, serving as a control. The CDR3 runs from the conserved cysteine through the conserved F or W. The D gene is left open where the match is weak. Clone size is shown for a subset of rows, as once, few, many or a class of expanded clone.

d_call clone_size j_call v_call cdr3_nt cdr3_aa
. . TRBJ1-4 TRBV7-2 TGTGCCAGCAGCTTCTACACTAACGAAAAACTGTTTTTT CASSFYTNEKLFF
. many TRBJ2-5 TRBV19 TGTGCCAGTAGTCCCAAACAGGGGAGGGAGACCCAGTACTTC CASSPKQGRETQYF
. . TRBJ2-7 TRBV7-9 TGTGCCAGCAGCTTAGCAGCTCACGAGCAGTACTTC CASSLAAHEQYF
. . TRBJ1-1 TRBV2 TGCACCAGCAGGGAGACGACAGAGACTGAAGCTTTCTTT CTSRETTETEAFF
. . TRBJ2-7 TRBV12-3/TRBV12-4 TGTGCCAGCAGGTTGGGAGCTTCGTCCTACGAGCAGTACTTC CASRLGASSYEQYF
. once TRBJ1-5 TRBV6-5 TGTGCCAGCACGTACTATAGCAATCAGCCCCAGCATTTT CASTYYSNQPQHF
. . TRBJ2-2 TRBV4-3 TGCGCCAGCAGCAGAGATCCGGGGAACGGGGAGCTGTTTTTT CASSRDPGNGELFF
. . TRBJ1-5 TRBV6-2/TRBV6-3 TGTGCCAGTAAAATAGCCAGGACAGATAGCAATCAGCCCCAGCATTTT CASKIARTDSNQPQHF
. . TRBJ2-2 TRBV7-6 TGTGCCAGCAGCTTAGGGATCAGCACGAACACCGGAGAGCTGGTTTTT CASSLGISTNTGELVF
TRBD1 . TRBJ1-6 TRBV2 TGTGCCAGCAGGTTCGACAGGGGAATCAATTCGCCCCTCCACTTT CASRFDRGINSPLHF
TRBD1 . TRBJ2-3 TRBV7-2 TGTGCCAGTCTGAGGACAGGGCGGGCGGATACGCAGTATTTT CASLRTGRADTQYF
TRBD1 many TRBJ1-5 TRBV20-1 TGCAGTGCAGGGGACAGGGGGACCAATCAGCCCCAGCATTTT CSAGDRGTNQPQHF
. . TRBJ1-5 TRBV20-1 TGCAGTGCTAGAGGGACAGCACAAGGCGAGCATTTT CSARGTAQGEHF
. . TRBJ1-5 TRBV29-1 TGCAGCGTTGAGTCCGGGGGCACGGGAGGCAATCAGCCCCAGCATTTT CSVESGGTGGNQPQHF
. . TRBJ1-5 TRBV12-3/TRBV12-4 TGTGCCAGCAGGGAGCAGGGTGGCAATCAGCCCCAGCATTTT CASREQGGNQPQHF
TRBD1 . TRBJ2-3 TRBV2 TGTGCCAGCAGCGTATGGGACAGTACAGGCACAGATACGCAGTATTTT CASSVWDSTGTDTQYF
. few TRBJ2-7 TRBV7-3 TGTGCAACGAACCCGACCGGGACGGGAGCCTACGAGCAGTACTTC CATNPTGTGAYEQYF
. . TRBJ1-1 TRBV29-1 TGTAGCATTGCCGCAGGCCGTAAGAGGGATGCTTTCTTT CSIAAGRKRDAFF
. . TRBJ2-5 TRBV7-6 . CASSFQPPASSTSYF
. . TRBJ2-1 TRBV25-1 TGTGCTACACAGCACCACTCCTATGAGCAGTTCTTC CATQHHSYEQFF
. many TRBJ1-5 TRBV30 TGTGCCTGGAGTGTACAGGCGGGTCAGCCCCAGCATTTT CAWSVQAGQPQHF
TRBD1 . TRBJ2-7 TRBV9 TGTGCCAGCAGCCTGGGACAGGGGGCGGACTCTGGGGAGCAGTACTTC CASSLGQGADSGEQYF
. many TRBJ1-1 TRBV4-3 TGCGCCAGCAGCCACGACACAGGGACTTTGGGAGCTTTCTTT CASSHDTGTLGAFF
. many TRBJ2-7 TRBV6-5 TGTGCCAGCAGTAGCTCCGGGACGGCGAAATTTTACGAGCAGTACTTC CASSSSGTAKFYEQYF
. few TRBJ2-4 TRBV2 TGTGCCAGCAGCTTAAACTATTTAGCCAAAAACATTCAGTACTTC CASSLNYLAKNIQYF
. . TRBJ2-7 TRBV7-9 TGTGCCAGCAGCGAAGTGGGACAAACCTCCGAGCAGTACTTC CASSEVGQTSEQYF
TRBD1 . TRBJ1-1 TRBV7-3 TGTGCCAGCAGAGTACAGGGGGCGACTGAAGCTTTCTTT CASRVQGATEAFF
. . TRBJ2-7 TRBV20-1 TGCAGGGCGGGGTCGGGGCAGGGCAACGAGCAGTACTTC CRAGSGQGNEQYF
TRBD1 . TRBJ2-2 TRBV9 TGTGCCAGCAGCCGATGGACAGGGCTTGCCGGGGAGCTGTTTTTT CASSRWTGLAGELFF
. . TRBJ1-2 TRBV7-3 TGTGCCAGCAGCTCCGGTTTGAACACTGAAGTTTATTTTTACACCTTC CASSSGLNTEVYFYTF
TRBD2 . TRBJ2-5 TRBV9 TGTGCCAGCAGCGCCATGACTAGCGGGGGGGCGGAGACCCAGTACTTC CASSAMTSGGAETQYF
. many TRBJ1-4 TRBV19 TGTGCCAGTAGTATCTCGGGAGATGAAAAACTGTTTTTT CASSISGDEKLFF
. . TRBJ2-5 TRBV2 TGTGCCAGCAGGGAGCTGGGAACCCAGTACTTC CASRELGTQYF
. . TRBJ1-6 TRBV5-1 TGTGCCAGCGGTTGCGCGCCCCGGGGTAATTCACCCCTCCACTTT CASGCAPRGNSPLHF
. few TRBJ1-3 TRBV2 TGTGCCAGCAGTGAAGGAAACACCATATATTTT CASSEGNTIYF
. . TRBJ2-2 TRBV19 TGTGCCAGTAGTATAAGGTTGTTGCCAGCGAACACCGGGGAGCTGTCTTGG CASSIRLLPANTGELSW
TRBD2 . TRBJ2-5 TRBV20-1 TGCAGTGCTGAGATCGGGGGGTGGTTATCGGAGACCCAGTACTTC CSAEIGGWLSETQYF
. few TRBJ2-7 TRBV15 TGTGCCACCAGCAGAGATCTGAACTACGAGCAGTACTTC CATSRDLNYEQYF
. . TRBJ1-1 TRBV14 TGTGCCAGCAGCCACAGGACTGGGAACACTGAAGCTTTCTTT CASSHRTGNTEAFF
. many TRBJ1-2 TRBV27 TGTGCCAGCAGTTTTGAGGGGACGCATGGCTACACCTTC CASSFEGTHGYTF
. . TRBJ2-5 TRBV7-2 TGCGCCAGCAGCTCGGGGCCGGGGGACATAGAGACCCAGTACTTC CASSSGPGDIETQYF
. many TRBJ2-3 TRBV5-6 TGTGCCAGCAGCTTGCCCCACGGGGATGGCACAGATACGCAGTATTTT CASSLPHGDGTDTQYF